The TCR beta chain under discussion was sequenced for a study of blood T cell repertoires in COVID-19. Across the study: The United States, Italy and Spain were the sources of the acute and convalescent COVID-19 samples. PBMCs, B-cell-depleted T cells, or T cells provided the cDNA or gDNA that made up the material.

Per the study methods: Amplification from reference gene primers served as the basis for estimated nucleated cell counts. Sequencing used immunoSEQ multiplex PCR; TCRdb keeps in-frame clones, though not all of them. D and trimming come from the DNA, and the V and J calls and clone size come from that table. The table shows 50,000 to 75,000 clones, with more than 60% occurring only once. J was trimmed by 4 bases and V by 1 base; bases with no gene match: 12. The germline CDR1 and CDR2 sequences are MGHRA and YSYEKL. The CDR3 loop spans 20 amino acids. The chain has TRBV4-1 and TRBJ2-1, with 14 positions matching TRBD2. This TCR came from a woman over 75 with active or convalescent COVID-19. The sequenced material came from peripheral blood. CDR3 sequence reads: CASSQVGYGLAGGLYNEQFF. The CDR3, as DNA: TGCGCCAGCAGCCAAGTTGGTTACGGACTAGCGGGGGGTTTATACAATGAGCAGTTCTTC.